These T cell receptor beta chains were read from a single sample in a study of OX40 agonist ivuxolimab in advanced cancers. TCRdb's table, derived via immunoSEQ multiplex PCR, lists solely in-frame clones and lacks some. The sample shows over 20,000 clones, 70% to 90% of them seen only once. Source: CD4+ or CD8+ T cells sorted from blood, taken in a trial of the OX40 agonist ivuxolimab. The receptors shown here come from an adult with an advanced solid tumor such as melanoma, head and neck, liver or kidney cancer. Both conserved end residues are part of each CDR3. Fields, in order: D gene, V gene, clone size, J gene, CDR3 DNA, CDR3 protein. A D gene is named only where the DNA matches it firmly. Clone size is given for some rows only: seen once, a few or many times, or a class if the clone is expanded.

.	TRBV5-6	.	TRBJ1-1	TGTGCCAGCAGCTTGGCCGCGGTCAGACGGGCTTTCTTT	CASSLAAVRRAFF
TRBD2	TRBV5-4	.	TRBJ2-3	TGTGCCAGCAGGCCCGCGGGGGGGCCCTCAGATACGCAGTATTTT	CASRPAGGPSDTQYF
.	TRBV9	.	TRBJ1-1	TGTGCCAGCAGCGTAGACGGGGCTTGGAACACTGAAGCTTTCTTT	CASSVDGAWNTEAFF
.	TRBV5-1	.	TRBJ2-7	TGCGCCAGCAGCTTCGGACAAACCTCCTACGAGCAGTACTTC	CASSFGQTSYEQYF
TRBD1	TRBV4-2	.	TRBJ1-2	TGTGCCAGCAGCCCCAGACAGGGGGCGCTTGGCTATGGCTACACCTTC	CASSPRQGALGYGYTF
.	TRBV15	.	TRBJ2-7	TGTGCCACCAGCAGAGAGGGAGGGGGGCCGTTCGAGCAGTACTTC	CATSREGGGPFEQYF
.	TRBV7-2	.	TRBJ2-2	TGTGCCAGCAGCTCCTCGACCGGGGAGCTGTTTTTT	CASSSSTGELFF
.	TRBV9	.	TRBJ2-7	TGTGCCAGCAGCGGGACGCAAAAGTCGGGGCAGTACTTC	CASSGTQKSGQYF
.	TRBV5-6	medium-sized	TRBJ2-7	TGTGCCAGCAGCTTGGATCCCCAGGTTTCCTACGAGCAGTACTTC	CASSLDPQVSYEQYF
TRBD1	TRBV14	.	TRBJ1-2	TGTGCCAGCAGCCGGACAGGAAACTATGGCTACACCTTC	CASSRTGNYGYTF
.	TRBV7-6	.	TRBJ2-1	TGTGCCAGCAGCTTAGCTGCCAGAAGATACAATGAGCAGTTCTTC	CASSLAARRYNEQFF
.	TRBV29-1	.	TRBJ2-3	TGCAGCGTTGGGGGGAGTGTGCGCACAGATACGCAGTATTTT	CSVGGSVRTDTQYF
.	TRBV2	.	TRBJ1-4	TGTGCCAGCAGTGAAATGGATGAAAAACTGTTTTTT	CASSEMDEKLFF
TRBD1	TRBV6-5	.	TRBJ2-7	TGTGCCAGCAACGGACAGGGTTACGAGCAGTACTTC	CASNGQGYEQYF
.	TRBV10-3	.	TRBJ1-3	TGTGCCATCAGTGAGCAGGGGCGGGCTGGAAACACCATATATTTT	CAISEQGRAGNTIYF
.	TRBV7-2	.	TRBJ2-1	TGTGCCAGCAGCTCCTCGGCAGCGGCGGATGAGCAGTTCTTC	CASSSSAAADEQFF
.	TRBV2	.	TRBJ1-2	TGTGCCAGCAGTGCAGGGACGACATATGGCTACACCTTC	CASSAGTTYGYTF
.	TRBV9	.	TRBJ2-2	TGTGCCAGCAGCGTAGAATTGATAAGACAGCCGAACACCGGGGAGCTGTTTTTT	CASSVELIRQPNTGELFF
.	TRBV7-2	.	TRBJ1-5	TGTGCCAGCAGCCTCGGACGGGATCAGCCCCAGCATTTT	CASSLGRDQPQHF
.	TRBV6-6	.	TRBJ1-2	TGTGCCAGCAGCCGAGGACAGAACTATGGCTACACCTTC	CASSRGQNYGYTF
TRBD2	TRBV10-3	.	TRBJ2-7	TGTGCCATCAGGGACGCCCGACTAGCTCGGGACGAGCAGTACTTC	CAIRDARLARDEQYF
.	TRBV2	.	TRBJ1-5	TGTGCCAGCAGGGCGGGACGTTACTATCAGCCCCAGCATTTT	CASRAGRYYQPQHF
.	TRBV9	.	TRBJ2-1	TGTGCCAGCAGCGTAGGGGACGCGAACAATGAGCAGTTCTTC	CASSVGDANNEQFF
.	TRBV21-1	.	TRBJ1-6	TGTGCCAGCAGCAAGAAGACAGGACTGCCCCCCCTTTCACCCCTCCACTTT	CASSKKTGLPPLSPLHF
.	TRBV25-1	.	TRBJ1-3	TGTGCCTGCAGTGAATTAGGGGTTGGAAACACCATATATTTT	CACSELGVGNTIYF
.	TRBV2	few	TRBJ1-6	TGTGCCAGCAGCTACAGGGTAAATTCACCCCTCCACTTT	CASSYRVNSPLHF
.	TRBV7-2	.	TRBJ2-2	TGTGCCACCCACGGAACGTGGGGCGGGGAGCTGTTTTTT	CATHGTWGGELFF
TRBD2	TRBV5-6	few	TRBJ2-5	TGTGCCAGCAGCTTGGGGCTAGCGGGGGGGATCCAAGAGACCCAGTACTTC	CASSLGLAGGIQETQYF
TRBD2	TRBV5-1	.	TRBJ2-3	TGCGCCAGTCGACTAGCGGGGGACACAGATACGCAGTATTTT	CASRLAGDTDTQYF
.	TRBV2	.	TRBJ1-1	TGTGCCAGCAGTGAAGCGCCTCGGTGGGACACTGAAGCTTTCTTT	CASSEAPRWDTEAFF
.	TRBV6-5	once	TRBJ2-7	TGTGCCAGCAGTTCTCCACACTCCGGACCCTACGAGCAGTACTTC	CASSSPHSGPYEQYF
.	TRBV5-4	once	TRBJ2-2	TGTGCCAGCACAAAGGGGGGGTCGGACACCGGGGAGCTGTTTTTT	CASTKGGSDTGELFF
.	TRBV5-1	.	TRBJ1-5	TGCGCCAGCAGCTTGGGAGGGGTAGATCAGCCCCAGCATTTT	CASSLGGVDQPQHF
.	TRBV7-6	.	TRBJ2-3	TGTGCCAGCAGCCCTAGTCCGTCAATACAGTATTTT	CASSPSPSIQYF
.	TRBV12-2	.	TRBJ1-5	TGTGCAAGTCGCTTAGAACCAGGGTCTGCGGGTCAGCCCCAGCATTTT	CASRLEPGSAGQPQHF
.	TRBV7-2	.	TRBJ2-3	TGTGCCAGCAGCTTAGACTATTCAGCCTATGGTGCAGATACGCAGTATTTT	CASSLDYSAYGADTQYF
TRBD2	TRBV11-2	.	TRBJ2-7	TGTGCCAGCAGCTTCCAGGACAGGGGACTAGCGGGAAGATTCTACGAGCAGTACTTC	CASSFQDRGLAGRFYEQYF
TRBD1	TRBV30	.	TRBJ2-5	TGTGCCTGGAGTCAGGGGGAATCCATTCAAGAGACCCAGTACTTC	CAWSQGESIQETQYF
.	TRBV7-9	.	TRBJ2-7	TGTGCCAGCAGCGGGGGCAGGGGGGGCGAGCAGTACTTC	CASSGGRGGEQYF
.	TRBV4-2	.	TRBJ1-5	TGTGCCAGCAGTTCCCGATGGGGTAGCAATCAGCCCCAGCATTTT	CASSSRWGSNQPQHF
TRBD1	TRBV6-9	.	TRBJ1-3	TGTGCCAGCAGCCCCTGGGGACAGCTTATTGGAAACACCATATATTTT	CASSPWGQLIGNTIYF
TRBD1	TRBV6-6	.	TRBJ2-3	TGTGCCAGCAGTTACTCGAGGGGGCTAAATACGCAGTATTTT	CASSYSRGLNTQYF
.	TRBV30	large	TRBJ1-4	TGTGCCTGGAGTGCCCGGTCTTTCGGCATCAATGAAAAACTGTTTTTT	CAWSARSFGINEKLFF